Shown below are 10 T cell receptor beta chains from a single sample sequenced in a study of blood T cell repertoires in COVID-19. Libraries were prepared by immunoSEQ multiplex PCR; TCRdb keeps only in-frame clonotypes and omits some of them. The top ten hold roughly 4.4% of the sample, which has over 95,000 clones, more than 80% seen once. Sequenced material: peripheral blood. These receptors were obtained from a woman aged 45-60 years with acute or convalescent COVID-19.

V usage is TRBV29-1 and J usage is TRBJ2-3, with D perhaps TRBD2 (5 bases). The CDR3 is 15 amino acids. V dropped 3 bases and J dropped 1 base, with 14 bases sitting between them. The germline CDR1 and CDR2 sequences are SQVTM and ANQGSEA. Here the CDR3 reads CSVDIVGDGTDTQYF. CDR3 sequence (DNA): TGCAGCGTTGACATCGTGGGAGATGGCACAGATACGCAGTATTTT.

About this clone: Other DNA sequences in the same sample also yield this CDR3. The V call is TRBV28, the J call TRBJ1-2, with D hard to call. V lost 1 base and J 4 bases, leaving 4 bases between the germline ends. Germline values: CDR1 MDHEN, CDR2 SYDVKM. The CDR3 has 12 residues. The CDR3, as DNA: TGTGCCAGCAGTTTATCAGGCTATGGCTACACCTTC. This codes for CASSLSGYGYTF.

The chain carries TRBV5-1 and TRBJ1-3, with 7 bases fitting TRBD1. There are 14 residues in the CDR3. Trimming took 2 bases from V and 7 from J; bases not matched to a gene: 6. The V gene's germline CDR1 is SGHRS and CDR2 YFSETQ. This CDR3 is CASSLSTGENTIYF. The CDR3 nucleotides read TGCGCCAGCAGCTTAAGTACAGGGGAGAACACCATATATTTT.

The CDR3 sequence is CASTTREQTTDTQYF. CDR3 nucleotide sequence: TGTGCCAGCACCACCCGGGAACAGACCACAGATACGCAGTATTTT. The chain couples TRBV5-8 to TRBJ2-3; tentative D call: TRBD2 (5 bases). Between the trimmed V and J ends, which lost 6 bases and 2 bases, there was a span of 16 bases. The V gene's germline CDR1 is SGHTS and CDR2 YDEGEE. The CDR3 totals 15 residues.

This chain connects TRBV28 to TRBJ1-5, with 9 bases lining up with TRBD1. Germline V gene lookup returns CDR1 MDHEN and CDR2 SYDVKM. The CDR3 contains 15 residues. V was pared by 6 bases and J by 7 bases, with 10 bases of the junction left unmatched. The CDR3 is CASSYTDRGEQPQHF. The CDR3, as DNA: TGTGCCAGCAGCTATACGGACAGGGGCGAGCAGCCCCAGCATTTT.

The chain joins TRBV7-2 to TRBJ2-3; 12 bases fit TRBD2. This CDR3 is built from 15 residues. CDR1 is SGHTA, CDR2 FQGNSA, per germline. V was pared by 10 bases and J by 0 bases, with 5 bases of the junction left unmatched. The CDR3 protein is CATTSGGTSTDTQYF. The DNA of the CDR3 is TGTGCCACCACTAGCGGGGGGACTAGCACAGATACGCAGTATTTT. The full variable domain, its missing parts supplied by reference TRBV7-2 and TRBJ2-3, is GAGVSQSPSNKVTEKGKDVELRCDPISGHTALYWYRQSLGQGLEFLIYFQGNSAPDKSGLPSDRFSAERTGGSVSTLTIQRTQQEDSAVYLCATTSGGTSTDTQYFGPGTRLTVL.

This chain joins TRBV7-2 and TRBJ2-7; the D is unclear. V lost 5 bases to trimming and J lost 3 bases, with 11 bases between them. The CDR3 runs 13 residues. The V gene's germline CDR1 is SGHTA and CDR2 FQGNSA. CDR3 residues: CASSPQEVYEQYF. The DNA of the CDR3 is TGTGCCAGCAGCCCCCAGGAAGTCTACGAGCAGTACTTC.

The chain has TRBV28 and TRBJ1-3; 7 bases align to TRBD1. The CDR3 is 13 residues long. Losses at the gene ends were 5 bases for V and 5 bases for J; bases not matched to a gene: 3. The germline CDR1 and CDR2 sequences are MDHEN and SYDVKM. The CDR3 loop reads CASSLTGRNTIYF. CDR3 sequence (DNA): TGTGCCAGCAGTCTGACAGGGAGAAACACCATATATTTT.

This chain uses TRBV27 with TRBJ2-2, with a possible D match to TRBD1 (5 bases). The CDR3 runs to 16 residues. V dropped 2 bases and J dropped 5 bases, with 15 bases sitting between them. Germline V gene sequence: CDR1 MNHEY, CDR2 SMNVEV (reference sequence). The CDR3: CASSLSPDSRTGELFF. The CDR3, as DNA: TGTGCCAGCAGTTTAAGTCCCGACAGTCGAACCGGGGAGCTGTTTTTT.

The V and J genes are TRBV6-5 and TRBJ1-1, with D hard to call. Germline CDR1 and CDR2: MNHEY and SVGAGI. Between the trimmed V and J ends, which lost 2 bases and 1 base, there was a span of 8 bases. The CDR3 runs to 14 residues. In DNA form, the CDR3 reads TGTGCCAGCAGTTACAGTTACAGGAACACTGAAGCTTTCTTT. It encodes CASSYSYRNTEAFF.